This T cell receptor beta chain stems from a study of blood T cells in healthy people across ages. The CDR3 is 14 amino acids. Between the trimmed V and J ends, which lost 8 bases and 6 bases, there was a span of 16 bases. Germline CDR1 and CDR2: MNHEY and SMNVEV (reference sequence). Every donor provided 9.5 to 10 milliliters of peripheral blood. With each sample, at least 5.5 micrograms of total RNA were extracted. It was with a sample-barcoded 5' primer and a J-beta primer mix that a second PCR of about 7 to 12 cycles was run. TCRdb fed the 5' RACE reads into MiXCR, producing one record per CDR3 protein. The sample lists approximately 850,000 distinct CDR3 sequences, around 45% occurring once.

The sample consisted of blood. This TCR was recovered from a man between 60 and 75 years old in good health. The chain uses TRBV27 and TRBJ2-2; possibly TRBD2 for D (6 bases). The CDR3: CASAIGGGSGELFF. The CDR3 nucleotides are TGTGCCAGCGCTATCGGGGGTGGGTCCGGGGAGCTGTTTTTT.